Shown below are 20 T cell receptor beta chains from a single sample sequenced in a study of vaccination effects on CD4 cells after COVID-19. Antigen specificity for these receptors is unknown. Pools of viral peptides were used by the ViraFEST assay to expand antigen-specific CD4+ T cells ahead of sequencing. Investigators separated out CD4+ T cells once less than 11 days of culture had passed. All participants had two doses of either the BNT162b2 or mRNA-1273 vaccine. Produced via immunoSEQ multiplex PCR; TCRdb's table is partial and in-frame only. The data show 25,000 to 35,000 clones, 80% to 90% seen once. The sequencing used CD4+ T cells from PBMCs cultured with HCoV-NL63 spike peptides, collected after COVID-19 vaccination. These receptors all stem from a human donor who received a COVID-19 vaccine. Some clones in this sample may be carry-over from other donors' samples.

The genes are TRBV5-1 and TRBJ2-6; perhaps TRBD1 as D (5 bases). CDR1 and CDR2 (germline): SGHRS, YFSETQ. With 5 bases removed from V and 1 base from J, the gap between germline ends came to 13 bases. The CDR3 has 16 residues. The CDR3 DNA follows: TGCGCCAGCAGGTTGACGTCAGGGTCTGGGGCCAACGTCCTGACTTTC. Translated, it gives CASRLTSGSGANVLTF. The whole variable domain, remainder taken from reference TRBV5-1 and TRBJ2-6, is KAGVTQTPRYLIKTRGQQVTLSCSPISGHRSVSWYQQTPGQGLQFLFEYFSETQRNKGNFPGRFSGRQFSNSRSEMNVSTLELGDSALYLCASRLTSGSGANVLTFGAGSRLTVL.

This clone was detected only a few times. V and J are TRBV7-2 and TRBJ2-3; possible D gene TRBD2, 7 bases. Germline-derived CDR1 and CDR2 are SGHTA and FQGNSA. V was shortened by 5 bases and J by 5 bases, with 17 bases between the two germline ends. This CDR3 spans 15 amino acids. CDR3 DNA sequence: TGTGCCAGCAGCCCAGACGGGGGGCCCGGAGATACGCAGTATTTT. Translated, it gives CASSPDGGPGDTQYF.

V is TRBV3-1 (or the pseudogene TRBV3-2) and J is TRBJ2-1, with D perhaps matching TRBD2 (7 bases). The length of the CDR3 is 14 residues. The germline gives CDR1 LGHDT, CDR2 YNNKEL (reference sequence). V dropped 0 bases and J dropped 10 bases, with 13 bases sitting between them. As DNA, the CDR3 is TGTGCCAGCAGCCAAGATAGGGGGAGGGCCGAGCAGTTCTTC. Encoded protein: CASSQDRGRAEQFF.

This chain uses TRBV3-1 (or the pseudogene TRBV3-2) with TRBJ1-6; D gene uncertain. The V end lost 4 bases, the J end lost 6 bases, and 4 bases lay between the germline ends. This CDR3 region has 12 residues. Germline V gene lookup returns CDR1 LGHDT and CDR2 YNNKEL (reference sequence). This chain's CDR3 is CASSLPNSPLHF. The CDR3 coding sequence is TGTGCCAGCAGCCTCCCTAATTCACCCCTCCACTTT.

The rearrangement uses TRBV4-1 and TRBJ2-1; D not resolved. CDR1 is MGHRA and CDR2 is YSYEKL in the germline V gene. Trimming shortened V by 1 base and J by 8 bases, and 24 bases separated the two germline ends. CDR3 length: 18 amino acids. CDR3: CASSQGVLANSFGDEQFF. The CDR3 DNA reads TGCGCCAGCAGCCAAGGAGTCCTCGCTAACTCCTTTGGCGATGAGCAGTTCTTC.

The CDR3 DNA sequence: TGTGCCAGCAGCTTAGCCTTAGAGGGGGTGGGAGAGCAGTACGTC. Translation: CASSLALEGVGEQYV. The chain joins TRBV7-8 to TRBJ2-7; TRBD1 is a possible D gene (6 bases). The V end was cut by 0 bases, the J end by 7 bases, with 16 bases between. CDR3 length equals 15 residues. Germline CDR1 SGHVS, CDR2 FQNEAQ.

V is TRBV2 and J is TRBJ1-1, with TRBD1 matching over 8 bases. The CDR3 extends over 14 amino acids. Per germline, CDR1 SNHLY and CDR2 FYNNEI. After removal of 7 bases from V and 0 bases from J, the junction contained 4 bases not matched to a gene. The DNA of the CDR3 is TGTGCCAGCACCGCGGACAGGGTGAACACTGAAGCTTTCTTT. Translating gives CASTADRVNTEAFF.

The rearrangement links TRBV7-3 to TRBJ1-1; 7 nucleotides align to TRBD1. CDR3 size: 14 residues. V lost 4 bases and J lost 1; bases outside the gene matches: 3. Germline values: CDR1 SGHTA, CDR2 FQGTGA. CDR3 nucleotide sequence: TGTGCCAGCAGCTCCGGGACAGCGAACACTGAAGCTTTCTTT. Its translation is CASSSGTANTEAFF.

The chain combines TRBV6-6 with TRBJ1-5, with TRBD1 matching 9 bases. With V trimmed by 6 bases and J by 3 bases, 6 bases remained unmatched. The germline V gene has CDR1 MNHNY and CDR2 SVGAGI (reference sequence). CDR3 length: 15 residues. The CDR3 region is CASSKDRGDNQPQHF. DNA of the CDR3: TGTGCCAGCAGCAAGGACAGGGGCGACAATCAGCCCCAGCATTTT.

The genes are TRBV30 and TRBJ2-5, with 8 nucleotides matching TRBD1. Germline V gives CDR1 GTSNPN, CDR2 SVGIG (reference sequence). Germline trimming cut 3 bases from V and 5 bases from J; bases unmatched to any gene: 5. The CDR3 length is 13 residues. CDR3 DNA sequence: TGTGCCTGGAGAGCAGGGGGCAGGGAGACCCAGTACTTC. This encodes CAWRAGGRETQYF. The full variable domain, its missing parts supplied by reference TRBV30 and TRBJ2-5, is SQTIHQWPATLVQPVGSPLSLECTVEGTSNPNLYWYRQAAGRGLQLLFYSVGIGQISSEVPQNLSASRPQDRQFILSSKKLLLSDSGFYLCAWRAGGRETQYFGPGTRLLVL.

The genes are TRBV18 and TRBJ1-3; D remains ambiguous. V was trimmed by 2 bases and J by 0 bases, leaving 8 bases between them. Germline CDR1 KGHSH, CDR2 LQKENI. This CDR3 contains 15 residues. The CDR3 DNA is TGTGCCAGCTCACCATTCCGAAGCTCTGGAAACACCATATATTTT. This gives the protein CASSPFRSSGNTIYF. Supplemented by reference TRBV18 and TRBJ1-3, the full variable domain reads NAGVMQNPRHLVRRRGQEARLRCSPMKGHSHVYWYRQLPEEGLKFMVYLQKENIIDESGMPKERFSAEFPKEGPSILRIQQVVRGDSAAYFCASSPFRSSGNTIYFGEGSWLTVV.

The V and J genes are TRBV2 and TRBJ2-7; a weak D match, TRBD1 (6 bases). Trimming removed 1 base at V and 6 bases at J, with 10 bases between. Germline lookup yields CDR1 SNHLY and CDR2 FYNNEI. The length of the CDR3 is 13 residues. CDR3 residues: CASSEVRGSEQYV. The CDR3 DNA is TGTGCCAGCAGTGAAGTTAGGGGGTCCGAGCAGTACGTC.

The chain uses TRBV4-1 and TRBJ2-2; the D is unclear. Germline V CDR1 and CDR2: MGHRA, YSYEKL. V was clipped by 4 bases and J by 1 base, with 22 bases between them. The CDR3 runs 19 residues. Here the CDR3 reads CASSRDPSAAYLNTGELFF. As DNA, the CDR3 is TGCGCCAGCAGCCGGGATCCCTCGGCGGCATATTTGAACACCGGGGAGCTGTTTTTT.

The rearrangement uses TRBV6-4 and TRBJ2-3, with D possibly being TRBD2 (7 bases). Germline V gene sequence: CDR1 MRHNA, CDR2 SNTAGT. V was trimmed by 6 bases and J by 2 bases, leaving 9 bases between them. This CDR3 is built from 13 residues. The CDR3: CASRGGATDTQYF. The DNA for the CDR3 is TGTGCCAGCAGGGGGGGGGCCACAGATACGCAGTATTTT.

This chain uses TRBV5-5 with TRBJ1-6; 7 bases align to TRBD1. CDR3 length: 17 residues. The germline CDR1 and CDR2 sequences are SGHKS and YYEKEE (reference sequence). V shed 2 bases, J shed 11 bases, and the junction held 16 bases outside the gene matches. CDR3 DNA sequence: TGTGCCAGCAGCTTAAGTCTGGCAGGGGGTGAAAGTACACCCCTCCACTTT. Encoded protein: CASSLSLAGGESTPLHF.

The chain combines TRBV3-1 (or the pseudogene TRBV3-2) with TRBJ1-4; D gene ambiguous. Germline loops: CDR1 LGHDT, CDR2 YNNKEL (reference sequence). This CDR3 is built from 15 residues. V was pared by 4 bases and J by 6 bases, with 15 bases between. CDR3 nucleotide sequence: TGTGCCAGCAGCCCGGGAAAAGCGGGAGATGAAAAACTGTTTTTT. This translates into CASSPGKAGDEKLFF.

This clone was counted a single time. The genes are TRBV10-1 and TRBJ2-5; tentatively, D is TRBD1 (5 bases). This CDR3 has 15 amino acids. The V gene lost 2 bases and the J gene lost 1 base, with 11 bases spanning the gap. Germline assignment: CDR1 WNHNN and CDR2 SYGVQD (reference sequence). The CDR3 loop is CASSEPRQGQETQYF. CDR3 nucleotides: TGCGCCAGCAGTGAGCCCCGGCAGGGCCAAGAGACCCAGTACTTC.

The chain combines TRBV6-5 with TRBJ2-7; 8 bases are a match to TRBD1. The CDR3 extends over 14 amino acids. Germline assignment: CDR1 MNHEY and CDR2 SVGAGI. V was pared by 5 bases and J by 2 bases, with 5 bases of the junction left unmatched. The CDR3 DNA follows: TGTGCCAGCAGTACTTTCAGGGGGCCCTACGAGCAGTACGTC. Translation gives CASSTFRGPYEQYV.

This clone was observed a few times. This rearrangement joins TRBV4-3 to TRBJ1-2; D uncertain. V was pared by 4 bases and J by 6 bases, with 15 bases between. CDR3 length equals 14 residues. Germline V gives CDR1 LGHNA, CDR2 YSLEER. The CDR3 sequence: CASSPRHGLDGYTF. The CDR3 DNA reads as TGCGCCAGCAGCCCGCGGCATGGTTTGGATGGCTACACCTTC.

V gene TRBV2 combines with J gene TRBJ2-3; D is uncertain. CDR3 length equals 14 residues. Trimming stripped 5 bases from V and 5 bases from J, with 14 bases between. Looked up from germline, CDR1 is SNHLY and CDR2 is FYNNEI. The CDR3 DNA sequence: TGTGCCAGCAGTCAAAAATTTTGGGTAGATACGCAGTATTTT. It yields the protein CASSQKFWVDTQYF.